The subject of this entry is one T cell receptor (beta chain). Its target is not known. A sample-barcoded 5' primer and a J-beta primer mix were used in a second PCR of roughly 7 to 11 cycles. Each single sample gave us at least 3 million CDR3-containing paired-end reads. TCRdb reprocessed the 5' RACE reads with MiXCR, giving one entry per CDR3 protein. The table lists some 1.5 million distinct CDR3 sequences, under 30% of them singletons. The individuals who served as donors were healthy Caucasians living in Russia, aged roughly 6 to 100. The record originates from a study of blood T cells in healthy people across ages. Broader study findings: Diversity was higher, and naive CD4+ cells more numerous, in long-lived donors than in aged donors.

Sequencing input: blood. The TCR comes from a woman in her twenties or thirties in good health.

The CDR3 region is CASSPNSLSTDTQYF. The DNA for the CDR3 is TGTGCCAGCAGTCCAAATAGCCTTAGCACAGATACGCAGTATTTT. This chain links TRBV12-3 or TRBV12-4 with TRBJ2-3; D not resolved. Trimming removed 5 bases from V and 0 bases from J, with 12 bases in between. The CDR3 has 15 amino acids.